Listed below are T cell receptor beta chains from one sample, sequenced in a study of T cells in Graves' hyperthyroidism and ophthalmopathy. TCRdb ran MiXCR on the multiplex PCR reads and lists one entry per CDR3 protein. The sample records approximately 150,000 distinct CDR3 sequences, just under 9.5% being singletons. The source material was blood. These receptors were collected from a woman aged 18-29 years with Graves' hyperthyroidism that later progressed to Graves' ophthalmopathy. The CDR3 runs from the conserved cysteine through the conserved F or W. Fields, in order: V gene, clone size, D gene, J gene, CDR3 DNA, CDR3 protein. A D gene is named only where the DNA matches it firmly. Only part of the rows carry a size: once, few, many, or a class if the clone is expanded.

V: TRBV6-1
size: many
D: .
J: TRBJ2-5
DNA: TGTGCCAGCAGCGTATTTGAGGCCCAGTACTTC
CDR3: CASSVFEAQYF

V: TRBV7-2
size: many
D: TRBD1
J: TRBJ1-5
DNA: TGTGCCAGCAGCTTAGAGAGCGCAGGGGGCTTTAGCAATCAGCCCCAGCATTTT
CDR3: CASSLESAGGFSNQPQHF

V: TRBV29-1
size: many
D: .
J: TRBJ1-4
DNA: TGCAGCGTTCGTAGGGGGACTAATGAAAAACTGTTTTTT
CDR3: CSVRRGTNEKLFF

V: TRBV19
size: .
D: TRBD1
J: TRBJ2-7
DNA: TGTGCCAGTAGTAGGACCCCGGGACAGGGCGAGCAGTACTTC
CDR3: CASSRTPGQGEQYF

V: TRBV4-2
size: few
D: .
J: TRBJ1-5
DNA: TGTGCCAGCAGCCCCCGCCTCCTTCAGCCCCAGCATTTT
CDR3: CASSPRLLQPQHF

V: TRBV7-9
size: many
D: .
J: TRBJ1-2
DNA: TGTGCCAGCAGTCCACAATCAGGCACCCATGGCTACACCTTC
CDR3: CASSPQSGTHGYTF

V: TRBV20-1
size: few
D: TRBD2
J: TRBJ2-7
DNA: TGCAGTGCTAGAGACCTAGCGGGAGCCGACTACGAGCAGTACTTC
CDR3: CSARDLAGADYEQYF

V: TRBV5-4
size: many
D: .
J: TRBJ2-5
DNA: TGTGCCAGCAGCTTGGCCTGGGAGGCCCAAGAGACCCAGTACTTC
CDR3: CASSLAWEAQETQYF

V: TRBV7-9
size: .
D: .
J: TRBJ2-1
DNA: TGTGCCAGCAGCTTAGCCCAGGGAACCTACAATGAGCAGTTCTTC
CDR3: CASSLAQGTYNEQFF

V: TRBV12-3/TRBV12-4
size: many
D: .
J: TRBJ2-1
DNA: TGTGCCAGCAGTTTAACAGGGGGGGGCAATGAGCAGTTCTTC
CDR3: CASSLTGGGNEQFF

V: TRBV12-3/TRBV12-4
size: many
D: .
J: TRBJ1-2
DNA: TGTGCCAGCAGTTTTTGGCGGAACTATGGCTACACCTTC
CDR3: CASSFWRNYGYTF

V: TRBV7-3
size: many
D: TRBD1
J: TRBJ2-2
DNA: TGTGCCAGCAGTACCGGGACAGGGGTCACCGGGGAGCTGTTTTTT
CDR3: CASSTGTGVTGELFF

V: TRBV6-2/TRBV6-3
size: many
D: TRBD1
J: TRBJ1-2
DNA: TGTGCCAGCAGCTTACAGGGGAAGTATGGCTACACCTTC
CDR3: CASSLQGKYGYTF

V: TRBV20-1
size: many
D: .
J: TRBJ2-7
DNA: TGCAGTGCTAGGGGGACTCACGGCCTCTCCGAGCAGTACTTC
CDR3: CSARGTHGLSEQYF

V: TRBV7-9
size: many
D: .
J: TRBJ1-2
DNA: TGTGCCAGCAGCTTAGTGAGCCTGAACAGGGTGGGGTATGGCTACACCTTC
CDR3: CASSLVSLNRVGYGYTF

V: TRBV6-2/TRBV6-3
size: few
D: .
J: TRBJ1-4
DNA: TGTGCCAGCAGCCCCACCCGACAGGAACGGAGGGAAAAACTGTTTTTT
CDR3: CASSPTRQERREKLFF

V: TRBV6-1
size: many
D: .
J: TRBJ1-4
DNA: TGTGCCAGCAGTGAAGCAGGGGGTAATGAAAAACTGTTTTTT
CDR3: CASSEAGGNEKLFF

V: TRBV20-1
size: many
D: TRBD1
J: TRBJ1-2
DNA: TGCAGTGCTAAGACAGGGTTGGACTATGGCTACACCTTC
CDR3: CSAKTGLDYGYTF

V: TRBV6-1
size: .
D: .
J: TRBJ2-1
DNA: TGTGCCAGCAGTGAACAGGTAGGGGATGAGCAGTTCTTC
CDR3: CASSEQVGDEQFF

V: TRBV11-2
size: many
D: TRBD2
J: TRBJ2-4
DNA: TGTGCCAGCAGCTTGAGCGGGGGTAAAAACATTCAGTACTTC
CDR3: CASSLSGGKNIQYF

V: TRBV13
size: few
D: .
J: TRBJ1-6
DNA: TGTGCCAGCAACTTAGGTGGGGACTATAATTCACCCCTCCACTTT
CDR3: CASNLGGDYNSPLHF

V: TRBV6-1
size: .
D: .
J: TRBJ1-5
DNA: TGTGCCAGCAGCCGGGTCCTAGGGAATCAGCCCCAGCATTTT
CDR3: CASSRVLGNQPQHF

V: TRBV5-1
size: .
D: .
J: TRBJ2-5
DNA: TGCGCCAGCAGCCCCGATGAAGGAGTGGAGACCCAGTACTTC
CDR3: CASSPDEGVETQYF

V: TRBV29-1
size: many
D: TRBD1
J: TRBJ2-2
DNA: TGCAGCGTGGACCAGGGGGTTAACACCGGGGAGCTGTTTTTT
CDR3: CSVDQGVNTGELFF

V: TRBV7-9
size: many
D: .
J: TRBJ1-2
DNA: TGTGCCAGCAGCCGCCCCCGGGACACCGATAACTATGGCTACACCTTC
CDR3: CASSRPRDTDNYGYTF

V: TRBV5-1
size: .
D: .
J: TRBJ2-7
DNA: TGCGCCAGCAGCTTAGTTGTAGGGACGAATTACGAGCAGTACTTC
CDR3: CASSLVVGTNYEQYF

V: TRBV19
size: many
D: TRBD2
J: TRBJ2-3
DNA: TGTGCCAGTCGACTAGCGGGGAGCACAGATACGCAGTATTTT
CDR3: CASRLAGSTDTQYF